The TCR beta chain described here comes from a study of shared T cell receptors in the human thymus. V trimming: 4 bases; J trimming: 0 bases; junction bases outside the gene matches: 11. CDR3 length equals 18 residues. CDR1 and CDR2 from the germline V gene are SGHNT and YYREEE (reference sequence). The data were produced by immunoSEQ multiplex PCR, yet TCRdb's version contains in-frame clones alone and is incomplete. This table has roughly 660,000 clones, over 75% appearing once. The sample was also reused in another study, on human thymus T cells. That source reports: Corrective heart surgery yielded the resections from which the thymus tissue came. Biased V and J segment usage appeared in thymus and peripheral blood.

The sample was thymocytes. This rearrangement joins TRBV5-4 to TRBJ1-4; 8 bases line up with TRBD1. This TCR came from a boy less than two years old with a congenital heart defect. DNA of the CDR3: TGTGCCAGCAGCCCGTCCCGGGACAGGCCTGCAACTAATGAAAAACTGTTTTTT. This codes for CASSPSRDRPATNEKLFF.